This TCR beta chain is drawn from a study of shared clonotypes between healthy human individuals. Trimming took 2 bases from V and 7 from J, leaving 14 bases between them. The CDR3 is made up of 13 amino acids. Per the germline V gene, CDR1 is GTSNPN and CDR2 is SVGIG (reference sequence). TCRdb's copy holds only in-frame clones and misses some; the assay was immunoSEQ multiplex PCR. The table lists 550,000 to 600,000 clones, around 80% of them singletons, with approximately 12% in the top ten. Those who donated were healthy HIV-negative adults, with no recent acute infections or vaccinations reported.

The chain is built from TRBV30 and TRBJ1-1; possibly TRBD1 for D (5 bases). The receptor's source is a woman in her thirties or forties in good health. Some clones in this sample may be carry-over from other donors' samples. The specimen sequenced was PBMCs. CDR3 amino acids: CAWSPGQELEAFF. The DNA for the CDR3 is TGTGCCTGGAGTCCTGGACAAGAGCTTGAAGCTTTCTTT.